The source of this T cell receptor (beta chain) is a study of OX40 agonist ivuxolimab in advanced cancers. TCRdb keeps only in-frame clones here, not all; method: immunoSEQ multiplex PCR. This table has over 65,000 clones, around 84% appearing once. For this clone: Its matching antigen is unknown.

Whole-study findings and limits: Near-lowest levels of clonal expansion characterized partial responders at 0.1-3.0 mg/kg.

This CDR3 contains 19 residues. The germline CDR1 and CDR2 sequences are LNHDA and SQIVND (reference sequence). The trim removed 0 bases at V and 2 bases at J, leaving 13 bases unmatched. This sequence originates from an adult with an advanced solid tumor such as melanoma, head and neck, liver or kidney cancer. The sample was CD4+ or CD8+ T cells sorted from blood, taken in a trial of the OX40 agonist ivuxolimab. V usage is TRBV19 and J usage is TRBJ2-1; 7 bases align to TRBD2. DNA for the CDR3: TGTGCCAGTAGTATAGACCGTCGGTCACTAGCGAACACCTACAATGAGCAGTTCTTC. Residues: CASSIDRRSLANTYNEQFF.